These T cell receptor beta chains were read from a single sample in a study of T cells in Graves' hyperthyroidism and ophthalmopathy. TCRdb itself ran the multiplex PCR reads through MiXCR, one entry per CDR3 protein. The sample has 300,000 to 450,000 distinct CDR3 sequences; about a sixth are singletons. Sequenced: blood. These receptors were collected from a woman aged 35 to 49 with Graves' ophthalmopathy. The CDR3 runs from the conserved cysteine through the conserved F or W.

V	CDR3
TRBV6-2/TRBV6-3	CASSYAAYNQYF
TRBV7-3	CASSATGGDGYTF
TRBV18	CASSPWEDSNQPQHF
TRBV7-9	CASSLVTLEGYTF
TRBV12-3/TRBV12-4	CASSRQGRIEPQHF
TRBV5-6	CASSSTGDGQPQHF
TRBV12-3/TRBV12-4	CASSIPDRVVTGELFF
TRBV6-2/TRBV6-3	CASSTRFLAGSYEQYF
TRBV6-2/TRBV6-3	CASSYMSGRAGETQYF
TRBV7-2	CASSQDGTHQETQYF
TRBV6-5	CASSYSQGGNTGELFF
TRBV15	CATSRDREVRANIQYF
TRBV12-3/TRBV12-4	CASTPVTANTEAFF
TRBV28	CASNAGGPYEQYF
TRBV5-1	CASSGRTKPPLDYTF
TRBV27	CASSLSEGETQYF
TRBV20-1	CSASPGRTGHEQYF
TRBV6-2/TRBV6-3	CASSYYASTYEQYF
TRBV28	CASSFTRLAGFWETQYF
TRBV6-2/TRBV6-3	CASRTTGRGTGELFF
TRBV6-1	CASKFRGSSGNTIYF
TRBV29-1	CSVEWWGIPGQGGVNTEAFF
TRBV5-1	CASSDSGAYEQYF
TRBV20-1	CSATPPGSYEQYF
TRBV12-3/TRBV12-4	CASSQGQPFTDTQYF
TRBV20-1	CSARLAGGFEQYF
TRBV12-3/TRBV12-4	CASRLRTGPGGTQYF
TRBV6-2/TRBV6-3	CASLLERGLSNQPQHF